These 2 T cell receptor beta chains were all obtained from the same sample, sequenced in a study of blood T cell repertoires in COVID-19. Libraries were prepared by immunoSEQ multiplex PCR; TCRdb keeps only in-frame clonotypes and omits some of them. The sample lists some 74,000 clones, more than 70% seen once, with around 7.3% in the top ten. The source material was peripheral blood. These receptors all stem from a woman aged 80 or older with acute or convalescent COVID-19.

The chain combines TRBV4-2 with TRBJ2-3; D gene uncertain. The length of the CDR3 is 11 residues. V was shortened by 4 bases and J by 5 bases, with 4 bases between the two germline ends. Germline V gene lookup returns CDR1 LGHNA and CDR2 YNFKEQ. CDR3 coding DNA: TGTGCCAGCAGCCCGGGAGATACGCAGTATTTT. It yields the protein CASSPGDTQYF.

V and J are TRBV30 and TRBJ2-7; 9 bases agree with TRBD1. The germline CDR1 and CDR2 sequences are GTSNPN and SVGIG (reference sequence). The CDR3 sequence is 14 residues long. V shed 3 bases, J shed 6 bases, and the junction held 9 bases outside the gene matches. The CDR3: CAWRLPGQGSEQYF. In nucleotides, the CDR3 is TGTGCCTGGAGACTTCCGGGACAGGGATCCGAGCAGTACTTC.